The T cell receptor beta chain under discussion was sequenced for a study of T cell changes during pregnancy in multiple sclerosis. TCRdb's copy holds only in-frame clones and misses some; the assay was immunoSEQ multiplex PCR. This table has about 41,000 clones, 80% to 90% appearing once. J lost 4 bases, V lost 6 bases, and 8 bases had no gene match. The CDR3 has 15 residues. Germline loops: CDR1 SNHLY, CDR2 FYNNEI. The TCR originated in a female donor with multiple sclerosis, enrolled in a pregnancy study. The chain recombines TRBV2 with TRBJ2-1; 8 nucleotides align to TRBD2. The sample was CD4+ T cells from peripheral blood mononuclear cells, taken in the first trimester of pregnancy. The CDR3 reads CASSVSGRAYNEQFF. In DNA, the CDR3 is TGTGCCAGCAGCGTGAGCGGGAGAGCATACAATGAGCAGTTCTTC. The full variable domain, with the rest looked up from reference TRBV2 and TRBJ2-1, is EPEVTQTPSHQVTQMGQEVILRCVPISNHLYFYWYRQILGQKVEFLVSFYNNEISEKSEIFDDQFSVERPDGSNFTLKIRSTKLEDSAMYFCASSVSGRAYNEQFFGPGTRLTVL.